The clone carrying this T cell receptor beta chain occurred many times. Antigen unknown. This record comes from a study of T cells in Graves' hyperthyroidism and ophthalmopathy. In the study overall: Peripheral blood was drawn at first diagnosis, prior to all treatment.

Study-wide findings and caveats: Blood also contained most expanded thyroid clonotypes above 0.001.

Uncontrolled infection, other autoimmune disease, pregnancy or lactation barred patients from enrollment. Each diagnosis was grounded in clinical symptoms, serum thyroxine and TRAb, thyroid ultrasound, and orbital computed tomography. RNA transcripts were the template for amplifying TCR beta CDR3 regions. The HTBI primer set drove a first-round RT-PCR of the TCR CDR3. TCRdb itself ran the multiplex PCR reads through MiXCR, one entry per CDR3 protein. Seen here are around 620,000 distinct CDR3 sequences, 15% to 20% observed once, and the top ten hold around 3.9%. The V gene end was trimmed by 8 bases and the J gene end by 9 bases; junction bases not matched to a gene: 1. This CDR3 contains 13 residues. Looked up from germline, CDR1 is SEHNR and CDR2 is FQNEAQ (reference sequence).

Material: blood. The chain has TRBV7-9 and TRBJ2-1, with 16 bases matching TRBD2. The receptor was isolated from a woman in her 30s with Graves' hyperthyroidism. CDR3 in amino acids: CASGTSGRVEQFF. In DNA, the CDR3 is TGTGCCAGCGGGACTAGCGGGAGGGTTGAGCAGTTCTTC.